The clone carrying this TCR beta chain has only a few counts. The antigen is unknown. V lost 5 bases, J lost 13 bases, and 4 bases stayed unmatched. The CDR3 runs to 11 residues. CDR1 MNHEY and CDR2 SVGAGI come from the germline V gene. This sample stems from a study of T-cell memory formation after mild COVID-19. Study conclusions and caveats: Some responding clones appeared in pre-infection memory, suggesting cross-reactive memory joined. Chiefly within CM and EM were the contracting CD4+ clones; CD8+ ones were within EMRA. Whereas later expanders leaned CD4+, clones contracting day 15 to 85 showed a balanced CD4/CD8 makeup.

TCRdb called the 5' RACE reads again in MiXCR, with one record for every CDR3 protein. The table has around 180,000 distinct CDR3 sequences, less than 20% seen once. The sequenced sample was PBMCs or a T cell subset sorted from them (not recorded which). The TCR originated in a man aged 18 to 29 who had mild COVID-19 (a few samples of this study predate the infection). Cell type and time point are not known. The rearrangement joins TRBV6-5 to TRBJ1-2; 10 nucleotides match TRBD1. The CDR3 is CASSDRGRFTF. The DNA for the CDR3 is TGTGCCAGCAGTGACAGGGGGCGCTTCACCTTC.